The subject of this entry is one TCR beta chain. The data were obtained in a study of T cell changes during pregnancy in multiple sclerosis. The assay was immunoSEQ multiplex PCR, and TCRdb's table has in-frame clones only and misses some. Found here are roughly 51,000 clones, 90% to 95% of them singletons; the top ten hold around 5%. The CDR3 has 14 amino acids. Per the germline V gene, CDR1 is WSHSY and CDR2 is SAAADI. V lost 0 bases, J lost 5 bases, and 4 bases stayed unmatched. The sample here was CD8+ T cells from peripheral blood mononuclear cells, taken before pregnancy. The TCR sequence derives from a female donor with multiple sclerosis, enrolled in a pregnancy study. The rearrangement uses TRBV10-2 and TRBJ2-7; TRBD1 agrees at 7 bases. Written as DNA, the CDR3 is TGCGCCAGCAGTGAGTCGACAGGGTCAGACGAGCAGTACTTC. It codes for CASSESTGSDEQYF.